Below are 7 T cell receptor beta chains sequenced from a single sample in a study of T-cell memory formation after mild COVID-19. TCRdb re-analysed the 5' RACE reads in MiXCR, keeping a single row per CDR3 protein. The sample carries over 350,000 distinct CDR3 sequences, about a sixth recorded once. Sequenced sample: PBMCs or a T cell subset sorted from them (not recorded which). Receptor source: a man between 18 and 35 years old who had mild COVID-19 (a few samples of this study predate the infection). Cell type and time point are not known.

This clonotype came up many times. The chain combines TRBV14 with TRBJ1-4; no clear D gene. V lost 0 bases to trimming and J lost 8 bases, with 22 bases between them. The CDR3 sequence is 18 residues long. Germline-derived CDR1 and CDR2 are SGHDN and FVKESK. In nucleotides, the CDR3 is TGTGCCAGCAGCCAAGATCTCGCCCTCGACGGTTCGGGGGAAAAACTGTTTTTT. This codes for CASSQDLALDGSGEKLFF.

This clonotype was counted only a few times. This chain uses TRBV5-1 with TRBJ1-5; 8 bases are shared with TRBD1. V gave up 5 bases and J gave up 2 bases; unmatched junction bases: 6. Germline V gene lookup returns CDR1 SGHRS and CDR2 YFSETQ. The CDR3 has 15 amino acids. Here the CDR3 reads CASSVQGDGNQPQHF. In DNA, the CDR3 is TGCGCCAGCAGTGTACAGGGGGATGGCAATCAGCCCCAGCATTTT.

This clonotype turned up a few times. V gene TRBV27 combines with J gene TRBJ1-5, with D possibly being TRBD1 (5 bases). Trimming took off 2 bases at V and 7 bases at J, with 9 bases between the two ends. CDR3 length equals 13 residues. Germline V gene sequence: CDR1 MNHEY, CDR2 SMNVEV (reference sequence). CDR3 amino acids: CASSLQGMQPQHF. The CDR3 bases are TGTGCCAGCAGTTTACAGGGTATGCAGCCCCAGCATTTT.

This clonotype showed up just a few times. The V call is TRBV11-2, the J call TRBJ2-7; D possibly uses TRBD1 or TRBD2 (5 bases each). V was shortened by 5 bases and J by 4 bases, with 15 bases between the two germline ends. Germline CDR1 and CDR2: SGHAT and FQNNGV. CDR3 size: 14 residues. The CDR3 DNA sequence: TGTGCCAGCAGCGGACCGGGAAGACAGTACGAGCAGTACTTC. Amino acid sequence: CASSGPGRQYEQYF. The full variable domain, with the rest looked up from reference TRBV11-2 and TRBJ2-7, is EAGVAQSPRYKIIEKRQSVAFWCNPISGHATLYWYQQILGQGPKLLIQFQNNGVVDDSQLPKDRFSAERLKGVDSTLKIQPAKLEDSAVYLCASSGPGRQYEQYFGPGTRLTVT.

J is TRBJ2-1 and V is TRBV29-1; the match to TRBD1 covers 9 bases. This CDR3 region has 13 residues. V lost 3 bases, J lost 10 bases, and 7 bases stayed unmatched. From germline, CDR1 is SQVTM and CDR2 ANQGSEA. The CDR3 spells CSVDGTGMLEQFF. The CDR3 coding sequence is TGCAGCGTTGACGGGACAGGGATGTTGGAGCAGTTCTTC.

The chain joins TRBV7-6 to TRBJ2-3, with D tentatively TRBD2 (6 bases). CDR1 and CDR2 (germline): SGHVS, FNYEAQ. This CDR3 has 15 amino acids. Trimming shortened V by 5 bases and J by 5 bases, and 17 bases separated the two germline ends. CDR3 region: CASSPRGGSRDTQYF. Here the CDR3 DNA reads TGTGCCAGCAGCCCGCGCGGAGGGAGTCGAGATACGCAGTATTTT. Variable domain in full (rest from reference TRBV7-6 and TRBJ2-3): GAGVSQSPRYKVTKRGQDVALRCDPISGHVSLYWYRQALGQGPEFLTYFNYEAQQDKSGLPNDRFSAERPEGSISTLTIQRTEQRDSAMYRCASSPRGGSRDTQYFGPGTRLTVL.

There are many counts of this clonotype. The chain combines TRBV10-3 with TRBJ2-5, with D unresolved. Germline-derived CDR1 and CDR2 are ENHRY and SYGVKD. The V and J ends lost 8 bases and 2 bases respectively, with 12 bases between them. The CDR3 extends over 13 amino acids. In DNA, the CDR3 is TGTGCCATCCAACCCCACATACAAGAGACCCAGTACTTC. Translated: CAIQPHIQETQYF.